This T cell receptor beta chain originates from a study of technical replicates of blood from a few donors. Assay used: immunoSEQ multiplex PCR; TCRdb lists only in-frame clones, some missing. The sample lists under 70,000 clones, 80% to 95% seen once, with 4.5% to 5% in the top ten. V gave up 5 bases and J gave up 10 bases; unmatched junction bases: 6. CDR3 length equals 13 residues. Germline CDR1 SNHLY, CDR2 FYNNEI. The sample taken for sequencing was PBMCs. The TCR sequence derives from a human donor in good health. Some clones in this sample may be carry-over from other donors' samples. This rearrangement joins TRBV2 to TRBJ1-4; the match to TRBD1 covers 8 bases. CDR3 DNA sequence: TGTGCCAGCAGTCGGGACAGGCAGGGAAAACTGTTTTTT. As protein: CASSRDRQGKLFF. The whole variable domain, filled in from reference TRBV2 and TRBJ1-4, reads EPEVTQTPSHQVTQMGQEVILRCVPISNHLYFYWYRQILGQKVEFLVSFYNNEISEKSEIFDDQFSVERPDGSNFTLKIRSTKLEDSAMYFCASSRDRQGKLFFGSGTQLSVL.